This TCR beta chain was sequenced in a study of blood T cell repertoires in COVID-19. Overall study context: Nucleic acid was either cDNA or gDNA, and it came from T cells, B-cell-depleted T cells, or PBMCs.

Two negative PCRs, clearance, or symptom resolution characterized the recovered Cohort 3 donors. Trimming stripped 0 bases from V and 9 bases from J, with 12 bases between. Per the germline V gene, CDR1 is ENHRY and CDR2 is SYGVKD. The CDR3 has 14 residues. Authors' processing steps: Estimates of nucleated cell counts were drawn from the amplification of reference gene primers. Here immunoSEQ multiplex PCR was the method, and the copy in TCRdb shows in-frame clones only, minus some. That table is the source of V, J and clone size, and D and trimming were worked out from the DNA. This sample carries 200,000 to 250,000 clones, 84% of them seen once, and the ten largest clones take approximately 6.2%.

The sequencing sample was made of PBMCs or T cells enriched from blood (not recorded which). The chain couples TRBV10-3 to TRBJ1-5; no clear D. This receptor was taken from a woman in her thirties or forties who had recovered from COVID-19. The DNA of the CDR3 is TGTGCCATCAGTGAGTCACCGGTATGGTCGCCCCAGCATTTT. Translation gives CAISESPVWSPQHF.